One and the same sample provided the 20 T cell receptor beta chains below, sequenced in a study of tumor-infiltrating lymphocytes in primary liver carcinoma. Production of TCR beta cDNA used around 0.45 ug total RNA together with a constant-region primer. Nested multiplex PCR, run for three rounds with slightly modified ARM-PCR, yielded TCR beta libraries. Amplification in the first two PCR rounds was performed using TRBV1-TRBV30 forward primers and a C-beta reverse primer for around 11 cycles each. One entry per CDR3 protein results from TCRdb running MiXCR on the multiplex PCR reads. Of around 330,000 distinct CDR3 sequences in the sample, 50% to 75% are singletons; the top ten hold over 15%. Unsorted whole blood yielded the blood RNA, and germline DNA was also extracted. The source material was peripheral blood. These receptors all stem from a woman in her thirties with primary liver carcinoma and hepatitis B virus infection.

Many counts were recorded for this clonotype. V is TRBV29-1 and J is TRBJ1-5, with TRBD1 matching 7 bases. CDR3 length: 13 amino acids. The ends lost 5 bases at V and 6 bases at J; junction bases unmatched: 7. CDR1 is SQVTM and CDR2 is ANQGSEA in the germline V gene. CDR3 bases: TGCAGCGTTAATACAGGGGTCGGTCAGCCCCAGCATTTT. It specifies CSVNTGVGQPQHF.

In its sample, this clonotype was seen once. A read error is likely, as this CDR3 ends without the conserved phenylalanine or tryptophan. V and J are TRBV11-2 and TRBJ2-3, with a possible D match to TRBD1 (5 bases). This CDR3 is 15 amino acids long. In germline, CDR1 is SGHAT, CDR2 FQNNGV. CDR3 nucleotide sequence: TGTGCCAGCAGCTTAGACCTGTGGGAAACAGGTACGCAGTATTCT. It yields the protein CASSLDLWETGTQYS.

Concerning this clonotype: The germline gene is not matched at one end of the junction; a read error may be the cause. V and J are TRBV4-1 and TRBJ2-5; 10 nucleotides match TRBD2. CDR3 length: 20 residues. CDR1 is MGHRA and CDR2 is YSYEKL in the germline V gene. The CDR3, as DNA: TGCGCCAGCAACCAAGATGCGATTAGCGGGAGGTCTACTCTAAAAGAGACCCAGTACTTC. Translated: CASNQDAISGRSTLKETQYF.

This clonotype was counted ten times or more. The rearrangement uses TRBV11-2 and TRBJ2-1; D is possibly TRBD2 (5 bases). The V gene lost 2 bases and the J gene lost 0 bases, with 14 bases spanning the gap. Germline-derived CDR1 and CDR2 are SGHAT and FQNNGV. CDR3 length: 17 residues. The CDR3 DNA is TGTGCCAGCAGCTTACAGTCTAGCCGGAGCTCCTACAATGAGCAGTTCTTC. As protein: CASSLQSSRSSYNEQFF.

Comment on this clonotype: One junction end does not reproduce the germline sequence, and a read error may be involved. The chain is built from TRBV29-1 and TRBJ1-2; D call uncertain. The CDR3 runs 12 residues. The germline V gene encodes CDR1 SQVTM and CDR2 ANQGSEA. The CDR3 bases are TGCAGCGCCTTAAGGCCAGACTATGGCTACATCTTC. Its translation: CSALRPDYGYIF.

A note on this clonotype: A read error may produce the germline difference seen at one junction end. The gene calls are TRBV2 and TRBJ2-7; 8 nucleotides line up with TRBD2. This CDR3 contains 13 residues. Germline V lookup: CDR1 SNHLY, CDR2 FYNNEI. CDR3 sequence (DNA): TGTGCCAGGGGAAGCGGGAGTCTCTACGGGCAGTACTTC. Translated, it gives CARGSGSLYGQYF.

Ten or more counts support this clonotype. This sequence joins TRBV12-3 or TRBV12-4 and TRBJ2-7, with D uncertain. V was pared by 2 bases and J by 3 bases, with 11 bases between. The CDR3 consists of 14 residues. The CDR3 here is CASSLSVKIYEQYF. In nucleotides, the CDR3 is TGTGCCAGCAGTTTATCGGTAAAAATCTACGAGCAGTACTTC.

The chain has TRBV5-5 and TRBJ2-5; 7 positions match TRBD2. Trimming at V came to 6 bases and at J to 2 bases, leaving 13 bases not matched to a gene. The germline gives CDR1 SGHKS, CDR2 YYEKEE (reference sequence). The CDR3 totals 16 residues. As DNA, the CDR3 is TGTGCCAGCACCCTGTGGGGACTATTCAGGCAAGAGACCCAGTACTTC. It codes for CASTLWGLFRQETQYF. Looking up the rest from reference TRBV5-5 and TRBJ2-5 gives the full variable domain: DAGVTQSPTHLIKTRGQQVTLRCSPISGHKSVSWYQQVLGQGPQFIFQYYEKEERGRGNFPDRFSARQFPNYSSELNVNALLLGDSALYLCASTLWGLFRQETQYFGPGTRLLVL.

This clonotype was seen once. Since the CDR3 does not end with the conserved phenylalanine or tryptophan, this likely comes from a read error. This chain joins TRBV11-2 and TRBJ2-3, with TRBD2 identical over 10 bases. The CDR3 is 18 residues long. CDR1 and CDR2 from the germline V gene are SGHAT and FQNNGV. CDR3 residues: CASSTRQREREGPDRQYL. The CDR3 region has the DNA TGTGCCAGCAGCACAAGACAACGCGAGCGGGAGGGCCCAGATAGGCAGTATCTT.

On this clonotype: Relative to the germline gene, one junction end is altered; a read error may explain this. The chain combines TRBV7-9 with TRBJ2-3, with 11 bases aligning to TRBD2. The CDR3 is 14 amino acids. The germline CDR1 and CDR2 sequences are SEHNR and FQNEAQ (reference sequence). CDR3 DNA: TGTGCCAGCAGACTAGCGGGGGTTGGAGATGCGCAGTATTTT. Its protein is CASRLAGVGDAQYF.

The gene calls are TRBV5-1 and TRBJ2-7, with 11 bases matching TRBD2. The V segment lost 4 bases and the J segment 0 bases; nucleotides outside the gene matches: 3. Germline loops: CDR1 SGHRS, CDR2 YFSETQ. CDR3 size: 15 residues. The CDR3 region has the DNA TGCGCCAGCAGCATCGGGACTAGCGGCTCCTACGAGCAGTACTTC. It codes for CASSIGTSGSYEQYF.

The gene calls are TRBV12-3 or TRBV12-4 and TRBJ2-4; 9 bases map to TRBD1. This CDR3 contains 20 residues. Germline trimming cut 8 bases from V and 2 bases from J; bases unmatched to any gene: 22. In DNA, the CDR3 is TGTGCCAGCGCGTTTCGCGCCGGGACAGGGATGACTTTATCCAAAAACATTCAGTACTTC. It is translated as CASAFRAGTGMTLSKNIQYF.

In this sample, this clonotype turned up many times. The J gene is TRBJ2-6, the V gene TRBV11-1; D is unclear. The CDR3 runs 14 residues. Germline loops: CDR1 SGHAT, CDR2 FQDESV (reference sequence). The V and J ends lost 1 base and 2 bases respectively, with 3 bases between them. CDR3 sequence (DNA): TGTGCCAGCAGCTTAGAGCCTGGGGCCAACGTCCTGACTTTC. It yields the protein CASSLEPGANVLTF.

This clonotype was seen a handful of times. The rearrangement uses TRBV28 and TRBJ1-4; D not resolved. CDR1 MDHEN and CDR2 SYDVKM come from the germline V gene. This CDR3 comprises 14 residues. V was pared by 5 bases and J by 7 bases, with 14 bases between. The CDR3 nucleotides read TGTGCCAGCAGTATAAGTTCTGCGGGTGAAAAACTGTTTTTT. The encoded protein is CASSISSAGEKLFF. Using reference TRBV28 and TRBJ1-4 for the parts outside the CDR3, the full variable domain is DVKVTQSSRYLVKRTGEKVFLECVQDMDHENMFWYRQDPGLGLRLIYFSYDVKMKEKGDIPEGYSVSREKKERFSLILESASTNQTSMYLCASSISSAGEKLFFGSGTQLSVL.

Details on this clonotype: A read error may account for a junction end that differs from germline. The chain joins TRBV6-5 to TRBJ2-7, with D unclear. Germline CDR1 and CDR2: MNHEY and SVGAGI. The CDR3 extends over 15 amino acids. As DNA, the CDR3 is TGTGCCATCAGTTACAAGTACAGCAGCTCCTACGAGCAGTATTTC. As protein: CAISYKYSSSYEQYF.

Concerning this clonotype itself: This may arise from a read error, as a much more abundant clone is one base away. This chain joins TRBV4-3 and TRBJ2-1; 15 bases match TRBD2. CDR1 and CDR2 from the germline V gene are LGHNA and YSLEER. The CDR3 covers 16 residues. CDR3 bases: TGCGCCAGAAGCCGGACTAGCGGGAGGGCCATGAATGAGCAGTTCTTC. Translating gives CARSRTSGRAMNEQFF.

For this clonotype: This could be a read error, since a much larger clone is one nucleotide away. The V and J genes are TRBV14 and TRBJ1-1; D may be TRBD1 (6 bases). The CDR3 consists of 13 residues. Germline V gene sequence: CDR1 SGHDN, CDR2 FVKESK. DNA for the CDR3: TGTACCAGCAGCCTACCACAGGGCACTGAAGCTTTCTTT. This codes for CTSSLPQGTEAFF. The full variable domain, its missing parts supplied by reference TRBV14 and TRBJ1-1, is EAGVTQFPSHSVIEKGQTVTLRCDPISGHDNLYWYRRVMGKEIKFLLHFVKESKQDESGMPNNRFLAERTGGTYSTLKVQPAELEDSGVYFCTSSLPQGTEAFFGQGTRLTVV.

The CDR3 protein is CASRPRRGPSGSYNEQFF. CDR3 nucleotide sequence: TGTGCCAGCAGACCTAGACGGGGACCCTCGGGCTCCTACAATGAGCAGTTCTTC. This chain uses TRBV28 with TRBJ2-1; D could derive from TRBD1 or TRBD2 (5 bases each). The V end lost 6 bases, the J end lost 0 bases, and 21 bases lay between the germline ends. The germline gives CDR1 MDHEN, CDR2 SYDVKM. The CDR3 is made up of 18 amino acids.

This clonotype has only a few counts. An end of the junction does not agree with germline; a read error may underlie this. The J gene is TRBJ2-5, the V gene TRBV29-1; D perhaps matches TRBD1 (5 bases). The CDR3 covers 12 residues. Germline V lookup: CDR1 SQVTM, CDR2 ANQGSEA. The CDR3 loop reads CSVRRVEESQYF. Here the CDR3 DNA reads TGCAGCGTCCGCAGGGTGGAAGAGAGCCAGTACTTC.

Comment on this clonotype: Since a much larger clone is just one base distant, this may be a read error. The rearrangement joins TRBV12-3 or TRBV12-4 to TRBJ2-4; perhaps TRBD2 as D (6 bases). Trimming shortened V by 9 bases and J by 9 bases, and 21 bases separated the two germline ends. The CDR3 covers 14 residues. In DNA, the CDR3 is TGTGCCAGAAGTCCTACCTGGCAGGGAGGCATTCAGTACTTC. Its protein is CARSPTWQGGIQYF.